This T cell receptor beta chain comes out of a study of graft-versus-host responses after intestinal transplantation. Study information: Multivisceral, liver-intestinal, or isolated intestinal transplants were given to recipients.

The CDR3 has 16 amino acids. CDR1 and CDR2 (germline): SGDLS, YYNGEE. The V gene end was trimmed by 2 bases and the J gene end by 2 bases; junction bases not matched to a gene: 9. Profiled with immunoSEQ multiplex PCR; TCRdb holds only in-frame clones, not every one. The data show roughly 73,000 clones, roughly 84% seen once. This clone came up once. What it binds is unknown. Whole-study results and caveats: Within the allografts of patients who had graft-donor T cell macrochimerism, graft-versus-host to host-versus-graft clonal ratios were high.

The chain employs TRBV9 and TRBJ2-5, with TRBD2 identical over 7 bases. Sequences were derived from unstimulated CD8+ T cells sorted from spleen or lymph node cells, sampled before transplant. This TCR was recovered from a human donor who was the organ donor for an intestinal transplant. The CDR3 DNA follows: TGTGCCAGCAGCGTCGCTCGCTGGGGGGGTCAAGAGACCCAGTACTTC. Translation gives CASSVARWGGQETQYF.